This passage covers 17 T cell receptor beta chains from one sample sequenced in a study of T-cell memory formation after mild COVID-19. TCRdb re-derived calls from the 5' RACE reads in MiXCR, one entry per CDR3 protein. Of some 40,000 distinct CDR3 sequences listed, 7.3% were seen once; the top ten hold around 1.5%. Sequencing was performed on PBMCs or a T cell subset sorted from them (not recorded which). These receptors all stem from a man aged 18 to 30 who had mild COVID-19 (a few samples of this study predate the infection). Cell type and time point are not known.

The chain has TRBV9 and TRBJ2-3; no definite D call. CDR1 and CDR2 (germline): SGDLS, YYNGEE. V gave up 1 base and J gave up 2 bases, with 5 bases separating them. The CDR3 runs to 13 residues. The CDR3 protein is CASSVSITDTQYF. DNA for the CDR3: TGTGCCAGCAGCGTAAGCATCACAGATACGCAGTATTTT.

By sample fraction, this clonotype is medium-sized. This CDR3 reads CASSLTSGTGTLFV. For the CDR3, the DNA is TGCGCCAGCAGCTTGACCTCCGGGACAGGCACATTGTTCGTC. This chain joins TRBV5-1 and TRBJ2-7, with TRBD1 matching 8 bases. The length of the CDR3 is 14 residues. Germline V CDR1 and CDR2: SGHRS, YFSETQ.

V usage is TRBV7-9 and J usage is TRBJ2-1, with a tentative D call TRBD1 (5 bases). Germline loops: CDR1 SEHNR, CDR2 FQNEAQ (reference sequence). The CDR3 totals 12 residues. Trimming removed 3 bases at V and 10 bases at J, with 10 bases between. As DNA, the CDR3 is TGTGCCAGCAGCTTGGGGTGGGGCGAGCAGTTCTTC. This gives the protein CASSLGWGEQFF.

CDR3 region: CASSHGEGRGSGETQYF. For the CDR3, the DNA is TGTGCCAGCAGCCACGGGGAGGGCAGGGGGTCAGGAGAGACCCAGTACTTC. The chain recombines TRBV7-2 with TRBJ2-5, with D perhaps TRBD1 or TRBD2 (7 bases each). V lost 5 bases to trimming and J lost 4 bases, with 23 bases between them. The CDR3 has 17 residues. CDR1 SGHTA and CDR2 FQGNSA come from the germline V gene.

The rearrangement links TRBV12-3 or TRBV12-4 to TRBJ1-6; 7 nucleotides align to TRBD1. CDR3 length: 15 amino acids. Unmatched junction bases numbered 10, after V lost 7 bases and J lost 7 bases. The CDR3: CASTATGTWNSPLHF. The DNA for the CDR3 is TGTGCCAGCACCGCGACAGGGACTTGGAATTCACCCCTCCACTTT.

This clonotype was recorded a few times. This sequence joins TRBV27 and TRBJ2-5; D may match TRBD1 or TRBD2 (5 bases each). V lost 5 bases to trimming and J lost 4 bases, with 17 bases between them. Germline V gene lookup returns CDR1 MNHEY and CDR2 SMNVEV (reference sequence). This CDR3 region has 15 residues. The DNA for the CDR3 is TGTGCCAGCAGTACCGGGACGTTCCGTACAGAGACCCAGTACTTC. It codes for CASSTGTFRTETQYF.

This clonotype was observed a handful of times. The rearrangement links TRBV13 to TRBJ2-3; D perhaps matches TRBD2 (5 bases). CDR1 PRHDT and CDR2 FYEKMQ come from the germline V gene (reference sequence). With 2 bases removed from V and 2 bases from J, the gap between germline ends came to 5 bases. The CDR3 is 13 amino acids. The DNA for the CDR3 is TGTGCCAGCAGCTTACGGGACACAGATACGCAGTATTTT. Translated: CASSLRDTDTQYF.

This clonotype turned up a few times. The genes are TRBV11-2 and TRBJ1-1; 8 bases fit TRBD1. Germline V gives CDR1 SGHAT, CDR2 FQNNGV. The CDR3 extends over 15 amino acids. V shed 2 bases, J shed 5 bases, and the junction held 7 bases outside the gene matches. CDR3 nucleotide sequence: TGTGCCAGCAGCTTAAAAGGGACAGGTGGAACTGAAGCTTTCTTT. Encoded protein: CASSLKGTGGTEAFF.

There are many counts of this clonotype. The chain employs TRBV12-3 or TRBV12-4 and TRBJ1-5; the D is unclear. The CDR3 loop spans 13 amino acids. Deletions cut 6 bases from V and 9 bases from J, with 15 bases between. The CDR3 DNA is TGTGCCAGCAGCCCTAGCCCGGCCTCGCCCCAGCATTTT. Amino acids: CASSPSPASPQHF.

There are a few counts of this clonotype. The chain uses TRBV6-1 and TRBJ2-3, with 8 bases lining up with TRBD1. The length of the CDR3 is 15 residues. Germline CDR1 is MNHNS and CDR2 is SASEGT. V shed 3 bases and J 3 bases; nucleotides not matched to a gene: 5. The CDR3 DNA reads TGTGCCAGCAGTGACCAGGGGGCGCGGACAGATACGCAGTATTTT. This encodes CASSDQGARTDTQYF.

This clonotype was picked up a small number of times. The chain combines TRBV12-3 or TRBV12-4 with TRBJ1-6; 7 positions agree with TRBD1. Trimming removed 1 base from V and 8 bases from J; junction bases left unmatched: 5. CDR3 length equals 15 residues. CDR3 in DNA: TGTGCCAGCAGTTTAGTTTTTCAGGGGGATTCACCCCTCCACTTT. Protein sequence: CASSLVFQGDSPLHF.

V usage is TRBV7-9 and J usage is TRBJ1-5; a possible D gene is TRBD1 (5 bases). Germline loops: CDR1 SEHNR, CDR2 FQNEAQ (reference sequence). With 5 bases removed from V and 9 bases from J, the gap between germline ends came to 11 bases. This CDR3 spans 12 amino acids. CDR3 in DNA: TGTGCCAGCAGCATGAGCGGGGGGCCCCAGCATTTT. Translation gives CASSMSGGPQHF.

In its sample, this clonotype was seen many times. J is TRBJ2-1 and V is TRBV7-3; 8 positions match TRBD1. The trim removed 5 bases at V and 6 bases at J, leaving 6 bases unmatched. Germline-derived CDR1 and CDR2 are SGHTA and FQGTGA. This CDR3 has 14 residues. CDR3 protein: CASSLQGESNEQFF. CDR3 nucleotide sequence: TGTGCCAGCAGCCTACAGGGGGAGAGCAATGAGCAGTTCTTC. The whole variable domain, remainder taken from reference TRBV7-3 and TRBJ2-1, is GAGVSQTPSNKVTEKGKYVELRCDPISGHTALYWYRQSLGQGPEFLIYFQGTGAADDSGLPNDRFFAVRPEGSVSTLKIQRTERGDSAVYLCASSLQGESNEQFFGPGTRLTVL.

The chain couples TRBV20-1 to TRBJ2-3, with unresolved D. The CDR3 totals 14 residues. Germline CDR1 reads DFQATT; CDR2 reads SNEGSKA (reference sequence). With 4 bases removed from V and 0 bases from J, the gap between germline ends came to 11 bases. CDR3 sequence: CSANGVASTDTQYF. In nucleotides, the CDR3 is TGCAGTGCTAATGGCGTTGCTAGCACAGATACGCAGTATTTT.

The chain joins TRBV5-1 to TRBJ2-5; TRBD2 aligns across 11 bases. Germline V gene lookup returns CDR1 SGHRS and CDR2 YFSETQ. This CDR3 comprises 17 residues. The V segment lost 1 base and the J segment 1 base; nucleotides outside the gene matches: 6. CDR3 DNA sequence: TGCGCCAGCAGCTTGTCGTCTAGCGGGGGGACCCAAGAGACCCAGTACTTC. This sequence encodes CASSLSSSGGTQETQYF.

This clonotype was seen at least ten times. V gene TRBV4-3 combines with J gene TRBJ1-1; no clear D gene. V lost 0 bases to trimming and J lost 7 bases, with 9 bases between them. CDR1 is LGHNA, CDR2 YSLEER, per germline. The CDR3 sequence is 13 residues long. The CDR3 spells CASSQEHWGEAFF. The CDR3 DNA sequence: TGCGCCAGCAGCCAAGAACATTGGGGTGAAGCTTTCTTT.

This clonotype was recorded a few times. The chain employs TRBV20-1 and TRBJ1-3; D may be TRBD1 (6 bases). V was cut by 4 bases and J by 0 bases, with 10 bases left in between. Germline V gives CDR1 DFQATT, CDR2 SNEGSKA (reference sequence). This CDR3 comprises 14 residues. In nucleotides, the CDR3 is TGCAGTGCTAAAGACAGGACCTCTGGAAACACCATATATTTT. Translating it yields CSAKDRTSGNTIYF.